The present T cell receptor beta chain was sequenced within a study of T cells after yellow fever vaccination. The CDR3 length is 14 residues. Germline assignment: CDR1 SGHVS and CDR2 FNYEAQ. V was clipped by 2 bases and J by 7 bases; unmatched bases: 3. This clonotype was seen a handful of times. Each CDR3 protein is one row after TCRdb ran MiXCR on the 5' RACE reads. The repertoire holds 65,000 to 90,000 distinct CDR3 sequences, with about 14% as singletons. The gene calls are TRBV7-6 and TRBJ2-2; TRBD1 matches 8 bases. This receptor was obtained from a man between 18 and 35 years old who received the YFV17D yellow fever vaccine. The specimen comprised CD8+ T cells not binding an NS4B(214-222) dextramer, sorted from PBMCs, sampled around 3 weeks after the first yellow fever vaccination. This CDR3 is CASSLTGGDGELFF. CDR3 DNA: TGTGCCAGCAGCTTAACAGGGGGTGACGGGGAGCTGTTTTTT.